Listed below are T cell receptor beta chains from one sample, sequenced in a study of a mutant IDH1 vaccine in newly diagnosed glioma. Clones were sequenced by immunoSEQ multiplex PCR, and TCRdb holds only the in-frame ones, with some missing. The sample holds around 89,000 clones, about four fifths seen once. Sequencing was performed on PBMCs, taken from a glioma patient treated with radiotherapy, temozolomide or both. All receptors come from a woman aged 45-60 years with glioma. The CDR3 runs from the conserved cysteine through the conserved F or W. The D gene is left open where the match is weak. Part of the rows lack a size; the others show once, few, many or a class for expanded clones.

TRBV27,.,TRBD2,TRBJ2-7,CASSSGLASEQYF,TGTGCCAGCAGTTCCGGACTAGCATCCGAGCAGTACTTC
TRBV15,.,.,TRBJ2-1,CATSREQASIYNEQFF,TGTGCCACCAGCAGAGAGCAAGCTAGTATCTACAATGAGCAGTTCTTC
TRBV10-3,.,.,TRBJ2-4,CATAGDLAKNIQYF,TGTGCCACCGCAGGGGATTTAGCCAAAAACATTCAGTACTTC
TRBV5-1,.,.,TRBJ2-3,CASTMGGGTDTQYF,TGCGCCAGTACGATGGGGGGCGGGACAGATACGCAGTATTTT
TRBV2,few,.,TRBJ2-1,CASSPTLYSYNEQFF,TGTGCCAGCAGTCCCACTCTATACTCCTACAATGAGCAGTTCTTC
TRBV4-1,few,.,TRBJ1-2,CASSLAQGDYGYTF,TGCGCCAGCAGCCTAGCACAGGGAGACTATGGCTACACCTTC
TRBV5-5,once,.,TRBJ1-1,CASSNVTEAFF,TGTGCCAGCAGCAATGTCACTGAAGCTTTCTTT
TRBV4-1,once,TRBD1,TRBJ1-1,CASSQALGQVDTEAFF,TGCGCCAGCAGCCAGGCACTCGGACAGGTTGATACTGAAGCTTTCTTT
TRBV2,.,TRBD2,TRBJ2-1,CARRRTSGGSNEQFF,TGTGCCAGGAGACGGACTAGCGGGGGGTCCAATGAGCAGTTCTTC
TRBV19,once,.,TRBJ2-3,CASSPGGTSTDTQYF,TGTGCCAGTAGTCCAGGCGGAACTAGCACAGATACGCAGTATTTT
TRBV9,.,.,TRBJ2-3,CASSVVSDTQYF,TGTGCCAGCAGCGTAGTTAGCGATACGCAGTATTTT
TRBV4-2,.,.,TRBJ2-7,CASSPFGGVNYEQYF,TGTGCCAGCAGCCCTTTCGGGGGAGTAAATTACGAGCAGTACTTC
TRBV15,.,.,TRBJ2-7,CATSTSPGLEQYF,TGTGCCACCAGCACCAGCCCGGGCCTCGAGCAGTACTTC
TRBV27,.,TRBD1,TRBJ2-1,CASQGAVIDEQFF,TGTGCCAGCCAGGGGGCGGTTATCGATGAGCAGTTCTTC
TRBV6-5,.,.,TRBJ1-6,CASSYSGDLPNSPLHF,TGTGCCAGCAGTTACTCGGGGGATCTCCCTAATTCACCCCTCCACTTT
TRBV18,.,TRBD1,TRBJ1-1,CASSSRGDTEAFF,TGTGCCAGCTCATCCAGGGGGGACACTGAAGCTTTCTTT
TRBV19,.,TRBD1,TRBJ2-7,CASSATGEEDEQYF,TGTGCCAGTAGCGCGACAGGGGAAGAGGACGAGCAGTACTTC
TRBV29-1,.,TRBD1,TRBJ2-3,CSVGAGGGTDTQYF,TGCAGCGTTGGGGCAGGGGGAGGCACAGATACGCAGTATTTT
TRBV5-1,.,.,TRBJ2-3,CATIGDNTDTQYF,TGCGCAACCATCGGGGACAACACAGATACGCAGTATTTT
TRBV19,.,TRBD1,TRBJ1-5,CASSKQTGLGQPQHF,TGTGCCAGTAGCAAGCAGACAGGGCTTGGGCAGCCCCAGCATTTT
TRBV7-6,.,TRBD1,TRBJ1-2,CASSQLPTGGDYGYTF,TGTGCCAGCAGCCAGCTACCAACAGGGGGTGACTATGGCTACACCTTC
TRBV7-3,.,TRBD2,TRBJ2-7,CASSLNIAGGRKYEQYF,TGTGCCAGCAGCTTAAATATAGCGGGGGGGCGTAAGTACGAGCAGTACTTC
TRBV2,.,.,TRBJ2-2,CASSQGWAGELFF,TGTGCCAGCAGTCAGGGATGGGCCGGGGAGCTGTTTTTT
TRBV4-3,once,.,TRBJ2-7,CASSQGQAYEQYF,TGCGCCAGCAGCCAAGGACAGGCCTACGAGCAGTACTTC
TRBV18,.,TRBD1,TRBJ1-1,CASSPGTGDTEAFF,TGTGCCAGCTCACCCGGGACAGGGGACACTGAAGCTTTCTTT
TRBV5-1,.,.,TRBJ1-1,CASSLGGTGTNTEAFF,TGCGCCAGCAGCTTAGGGGGGACGGGGACGAACACTGAAGCTTTCTTT
TRBV19,.,TRBD1,TRBJ2-3,CASTLQGAGGTDTQYF,TGTGCCAGTACTCTACAGGGGGCGGGAGGCACAGATACGCAGTATTTT
TRBV27,.,.,TRBJ2-5,CASSPEVQETQYF,TGTGCCAGCTCACCGGAGGTCCAAGAGACCCAGTACTTC
TRBV5-8,.,.,TRBJ1-3,CASSPGRRNTIYF,TGTGCCAGCAGCCCGGGTCGTCGCAACACCATATATTTT
TRBV30,.,TRBD2,TRBJ2-7,CACTLAGVGEQYF,TGTGCCTGCACCCTAGCGGGGGTAGGCGAGCAGTACTTC
TRBV7-3,.,.,TRBJ2-1,CASSPGTRLDEQFF,TGTGCCAGCAGCCCCGGGACTCGTTTAGATGAGCAGTTCTTC
TRBV19,.,TRBD2,TRBJ2-7,CASSLGERTSLTYEQYF,TGTGCCAGTAGCCTCGGAGAAAGGACTAGCCTAACCTACGAGCAGTACTTC
TRBV7-8,.,TRBD1,TRBJ2-7,CASSKDRASRYF,TGTGCCAGCAGCAAGGACAGGGCGTCACGGTACTTC
TRBV2,.,.,TRBJ2-6,CASRTTSSGANVLTF,TGTGCCAGCAGAACTACAAGTTCAGGGGCCAACGTCCTGACTTTC
TRBV5-1,.,TRBD1,TRBJ1-1,CASSSGQGMNTEAFF,TGCGCCAGCAGCTCTGGACAGGGCATGAACACTGAAGCTTTCTTT
TRBV6-1,.,.,TRBJ1-1,CAAGRGGTEAFF,TGTGCAGCAGGGAGGGGGGGCACTGAAGCTTTCTTT
TRBV28,.,.,TRBJ2-7,CASSPGTLIGQYF,TGTGCCAGCAGTCCCGGGACACTTATAGGGCAGTACTTC
TRBV5-1,few,.,TRBJ1-5,CASSLDLNQPQHF,TGCGCCAGCAGCTTGGACCTGAATCAGCCCCAGCATTTT
TRBV19,.,.,TRBJ1-4,CASSLGQLNEKLFF,TGTGCCAGTAGTTTAGGCCAGCTTAATGAAAAACTGTTTTTT
TRBV18,once,.,TRBJ2-1,CASSPQTGPYNEQFF,TGTGCCAGCTCACCCCAAACAGGGCCCTACAATGAGCAGTTCTTC
TRBV5-6,.,.,TRBJ2-3,CASSFPGMGSTDTQYF,TGTGCCAGCAGCTTCCCGGGAATGGGGAGCACAGATACGCAGTATTTT
TRBV27,.,.,TRBJ1-5,CASSAHRVGQPQHF,TGTGCCAGCAGTGCCCACAGGGTCGGTCAGCCCCAGCATTTT
TRBV7-2,.,TRBD2,TRBJ2-3,CASSLAPSGGTDTQYF,TGTGCCAGCAGCTTAGCCCCTAGCGGGGGCACAGATACGCAGTATTTT
TRBV19,.,TRBD1,TRBJ2-7,CASSIGTGDYEQYF,TGTGCCAGTAGTATTGGGACAGGAGACTACGAGCAGTACTTC
TRBV6-1,.,.,TRBJ2-6,CASSPLGSGANVLTF,TGTGCCAGCAGTCCCCTCGGATCTGGGGCCAACGTCCTGACTTTC
TRBV13,.,.,TRBJ1-5,CASSLGLDQPQHF,TGTGCCAGCAGCTTAGGCCTGGATCAGCCCCAGCATTTT
TRBV7-2,.,.,TRBJ2-1,CASSWDSYNEQFF,TGTGCCAGCAGCTGGGACTCCTACAATGAGCAGTTCTTC
TRBV6-1,.,.,TRBJ2-5,CASSGWRGRGETQYF,TGTGCCAGCAGTGGATGGAGGGGGCGGGGGGAGACCCAGTACTTC
TRBV19,.,TRBD1,TRBJ2-2,CASSPPGQGASGELFF,TGTGCCAGTAGTCCTCCGGGACAGGGGGCTTCCGGGGAGCTGTTTTTT
TRBV29-1,.,.,TRBJ1-4,CSARGPLDEKLFF,TGCAGCGCGAGGGGTCCCCTTGATGAAAAACTGTTTTTT
TRBV28,.,.,TRBJ1-1,CASSLGGTRPTAFF,TGTGCCAGCAGTTTGGGAGGGACCCGTCCCACAGCTTTCTTT
TRBV7-8,.,.,TRBJ1-1,CASSLAALVTEAFF,TGTGCCAGCAGCTTAGCAGCCCTCGTGACTGAAGCTTTCTTT
TRBV7-9,.,TRBD1,TRBJ1-5,CASSLGQGSNQPQHF,TGTGCCAGCAGCCTGGGACAGGGTAGCAATCAGCCCCAGCATTTT
TRBV9,.,TRBD2,TRBJ2-3,CASKAGGSTDTQYF,TGTGCCAGCAAGGCGGGGGGGAGCACAGATACGCAGTATTTT